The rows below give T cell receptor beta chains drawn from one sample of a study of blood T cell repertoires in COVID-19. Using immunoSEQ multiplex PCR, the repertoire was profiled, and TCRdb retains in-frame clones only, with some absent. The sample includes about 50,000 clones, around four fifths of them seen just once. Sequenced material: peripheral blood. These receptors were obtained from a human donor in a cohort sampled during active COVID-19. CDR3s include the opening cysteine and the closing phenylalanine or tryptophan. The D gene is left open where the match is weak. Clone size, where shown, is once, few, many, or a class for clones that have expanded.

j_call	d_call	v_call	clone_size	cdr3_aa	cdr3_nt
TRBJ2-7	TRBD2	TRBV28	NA	CASSLTGIGREQYF	TGTGCCAGCAGTTTAACCGGGATCGGGAGGGAGCAGTACTTC
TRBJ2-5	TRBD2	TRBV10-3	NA	CAIGLAGWGIETQYF	TGTGCCATTGGACTAGCGGGGTGGGGAATAGAGACCCAGTACTTC
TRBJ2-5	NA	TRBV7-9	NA	CASSSSTPGGTQYF	TGTGCCAGCAGCTCCTCAACCCCCGGAGGGACCCAGTACTTC
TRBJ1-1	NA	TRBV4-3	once	CASSQERSPYTEAFF	TGCGCCAGCAGCCAAGAGAGGAGCCCTTACACTGAAGCTTTCTTT
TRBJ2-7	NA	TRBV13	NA	CASSLGTNRFEQYF	TGTGCCAGCAGCTTAGGCACTAACAGGTTCGAGCAGTACTTC
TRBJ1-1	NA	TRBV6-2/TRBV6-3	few	CASSYRGSTEAFF	TGTGCCAGCAGTTACAGGGGTTCCACTGAAGCTTTCTTT
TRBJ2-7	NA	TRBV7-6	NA	CASSSGPGYEQYF	TGTGCCAGCAGCTCCGGTCCCGGGTACGAGCAGTACTTC
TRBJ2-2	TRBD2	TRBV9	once	CASSVSGGAANTGELFF	TGTGCCAGCAGCGTTAGCGGGGGGGCCGCGAACACCGGGGAGCTGTTTTTT
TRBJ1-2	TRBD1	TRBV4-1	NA	CASSRVDDRAKTF	TGCGCCAGCAGCCGAGTAGACGACAGGGCCAAAACCTTC
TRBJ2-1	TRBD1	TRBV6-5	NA	CASSPDRYEQFF	TGTGCCAGCAGCCCGGACAGGTATGAGCAGTTCTTC
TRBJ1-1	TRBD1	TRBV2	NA	CASSVEGGITEAFF	TGTGCCAGCAGTGTTGAAGGGGGCATTACTGAAGCTTTCTTT
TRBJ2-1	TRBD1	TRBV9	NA	CASSVATGTGRDEQFF	TGTGCCAGCAGCGTAGCTACGGGGACAGGTAGAGATGAGCAGTTCTTC
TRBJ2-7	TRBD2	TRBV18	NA	CASSLSSGGSSYEQYF	TGTGCCAGCTCGCTATCTAGCGGGGGGAGCTCCTACGAGCAGTACTTC
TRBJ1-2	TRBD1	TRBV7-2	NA	CASSLDQGGYYGYTF	TGTGCCAGCAGCTTAGATCAGGGGGGTTACTATGGCTACACCTTC
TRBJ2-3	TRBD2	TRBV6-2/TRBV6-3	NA	CASSYSSGGGGTQYF	TGTGCCAGCAGTTACTCGAGCGGGGGGGGTGGTACGCAGTATTTT
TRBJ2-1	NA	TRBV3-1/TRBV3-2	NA	CASSLYTLAGRGNEQFF	TGTGCCAGCAGCCTCTACACCCTTGCGGGTAGAGGCAATGAGCAGTTCTTC
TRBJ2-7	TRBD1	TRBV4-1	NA	CASSQDLGGQGAILGEQYF	TGCGCCAGCAGCCAAGATCTTGGGGGACAGGGGGCCATATTGGGCGAGCAGTACTTC
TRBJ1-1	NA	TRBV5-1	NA	CASRERGRDTEAFF	TGCGCCAGCCGAGAGCGGGGGCGCGACACTGAAGCTTTCTTT
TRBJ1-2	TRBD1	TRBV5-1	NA	CASSLWGTEGDYGYTF	TGCGCCAGCAGCTTGTGGGGGACAGAAGGGGACTATGGCTACACCTTC
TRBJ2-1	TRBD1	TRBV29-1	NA	CSVEARTGRDEQFF	TGCAGCGTTGAAGCCAGGACAGGGCGCGATGAGCAGTTCTTC
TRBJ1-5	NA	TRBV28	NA	CASSPTLGVGQPQHF	TGTGCCAGCAGCCCTACATTAGGGGTGGGACAGCCCCAGCATTTT
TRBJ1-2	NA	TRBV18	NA	CASSRARTENYGYTF	TGTGCCAGCTCACGAGCACGGACAGAGAACTATGGCTACACCTTC
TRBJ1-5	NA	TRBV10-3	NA	CAINLTQPQHF	TGTGCCATCAATCTAACTCAGCCCCAGCATTTT
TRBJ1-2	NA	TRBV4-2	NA	CASSQVEGAGYGYTF	TGTGCCAGCAGCCAAGTGGAGGGCGCCGGATATGGCTACACCTTC
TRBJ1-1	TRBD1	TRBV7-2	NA	CASSLTAGGRTEAFF	TGTGCCAGCAGCCTCACGGCAGGGGGGAGGACTGAAGCTTTCTTT
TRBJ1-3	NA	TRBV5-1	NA	CASSFLPGISSGNTIYF	TGCGCCAGCAGCTTCCTCCCGGGGATAAGCTCTGGAAACACCATATATTTT
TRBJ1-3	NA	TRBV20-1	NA	CSASLRFGVPGNTIYF	NA
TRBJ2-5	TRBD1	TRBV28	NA	CASSFFGTGGETQYF	TGTGCCAGCAGTTTTTTCGGGACAGGGGGGGAGACCCAGTACTTC
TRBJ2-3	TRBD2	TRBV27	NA	CASSLELAGSADTQYF	TGTGCCAGCAGTTTAGAACTAGCGGGGAGTGCAGATACGCAGTATTTT
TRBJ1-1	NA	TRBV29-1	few	CSVESGTEAFF	TGCAGCGTTGAGTCGGGGACTGAAGCTTTCTTT
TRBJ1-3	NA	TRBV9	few	CASSERRTGTGNTIYF	TGTGCCAGCAGCGAGCGTAGAACGGGGACTGGAAACACCATATATTTT
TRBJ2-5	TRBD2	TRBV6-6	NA	CASRSSGGGETQYF	TGTGCCAGCAGAAGTAGCGGGGGCGGAGAGACCCAGTACTTC
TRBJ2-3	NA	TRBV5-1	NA	CASSLERPSTDTQYF	TGCGCCAGCAGCTTGGAGCGGCCTAGCACAGATACGCAGTATTTT
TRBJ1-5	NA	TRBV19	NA	CASSIERQLYNQPQHF	TGTGCCAGTAGTATAGAGAGACAGCTATACAATCAGCCCCAGCATTTT
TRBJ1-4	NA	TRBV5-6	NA	CASSLVGVTEGEKLFF	TGTGCCAGCAGCTTGGTGGGGGTGACGGAGGGTGAAAAACTGTTTTTT
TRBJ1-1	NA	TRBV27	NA	CASSLTTGLNTEAFF	TGTGCCAGCAGTTTGACTACAGGGCTGAACACTGAAGCTTTCTTT
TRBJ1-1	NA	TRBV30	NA	CAWSGTGGWGSINTEAFF	TGTGCCTGGAGTGGTACCGGGGGTTGGGGGTCGATTAACACTGAAGCTTTCTTT
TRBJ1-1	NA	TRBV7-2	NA	CASSSRGDEAFF	TGTGCCAGCAGCTCCCGCGGTGATGAAGCTTTCTTT
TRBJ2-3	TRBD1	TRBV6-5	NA	CASSDDRVTQYF	TGTGCCAGCAGCGATGACAGGGTGACGCAGTATTTT
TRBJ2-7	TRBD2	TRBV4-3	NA	CASSQAWRGGYEQYF	TGCGCCAGCAGCCAAGCCTGGCGGGGGGGCTACGAGCAGTACTTC
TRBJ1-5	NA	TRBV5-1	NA	CASSSRGGDQPQHF	TGCGCCAGCAGCTCCAGGGGTGGGGATCAGCCCCAGCATTTT
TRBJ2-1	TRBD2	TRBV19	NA	CASSDTSGGNEQFF	TGTGCCAGTAGTGATACTAGCGGGGGTAATGAGCAGTTCTTC
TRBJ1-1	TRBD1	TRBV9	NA	CASSVERDRDTEAFF	TGTGCCAGCAGCGTAGAGCGGGACAGGGACACTGAAGCTTTCTTT
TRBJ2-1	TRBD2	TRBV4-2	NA	CASSQERGAPHNEQFF	TGTGCCAGCAGCCAAGAGCGGGGGGCGCCGCACAATGAGCAGTTCTTC
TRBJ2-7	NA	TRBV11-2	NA	CASSLDGLGRGYEQYF	TGTGCCAGCAGCTTAGATGGGTTGGGAAGGGGTTACGAGCAGTACTTC